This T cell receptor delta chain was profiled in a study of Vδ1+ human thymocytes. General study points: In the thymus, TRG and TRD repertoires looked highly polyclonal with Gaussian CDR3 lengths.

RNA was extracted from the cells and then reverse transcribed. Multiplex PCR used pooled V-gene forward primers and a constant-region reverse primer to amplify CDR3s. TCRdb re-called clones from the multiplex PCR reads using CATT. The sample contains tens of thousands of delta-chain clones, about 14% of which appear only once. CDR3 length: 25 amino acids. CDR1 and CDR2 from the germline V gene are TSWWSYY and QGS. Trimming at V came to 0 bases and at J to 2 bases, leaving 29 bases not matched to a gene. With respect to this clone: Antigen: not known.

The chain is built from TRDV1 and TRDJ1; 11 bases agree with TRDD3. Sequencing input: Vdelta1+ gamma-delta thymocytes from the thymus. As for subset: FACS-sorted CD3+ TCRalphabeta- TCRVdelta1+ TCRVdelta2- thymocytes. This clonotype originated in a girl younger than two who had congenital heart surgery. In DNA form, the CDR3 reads TGTGCTCTTGGGGAACTAGCGGTTTTGGATTCCTACAGGCTGGGGGATACTAGGGGGACCGATAAACTCATCTTT. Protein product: CALGELAVLDSYRLGDTRGTDKLIF.